This TCR beta chain was retrieved from a study of cytotoxic CD8 clonotypes in ibrutinib-treated CLL. Study outcomes and limitations: Clonality was higher at ibrutinib response and returned toward baseline at progression.

Comment on this clone: Its antigen is as yet unknown.

V gave up 4 bases and J gave up 7 bases, with 9 bases separating them. There are 12 residues in the CDR3. Germline V gives CDR1 SGDLS, CDR2 YYNGEE. Depths of 1 in 200,000 to 1 in 1 million T cells were the sequencing target. Using immunoSEQ multiplex PCR, the repertoire was profiled, and TCRdb retains in-frame clones only, with some absent. Of about 160,000 clones in the sample, approximately 80% are singletons; the top ten hold approximately 2%. The chain uses TRBV9 and TRBJ1-3; possible D gene TRBD1, 5 bases. The source was PBMCs, collected after 12 months of ibrutinib treatment. This clonotype was obtained from a human donor with chronic lymphocytic leukemia. The CDR3 protein is CASSPPGNTIYF. CDR3 nucleotides: TGTGCCAGCAGCCCCCCAGGGAACACCATATATTTT. Full variable domain (remainder filled in from reference TRBV9 and TRBJ1-3): DSGVTQTPKHLITATGQRVTLRCSPRSGDLSVYWYQQSLDQGLQFLIQYYNGEERAKGNILERFSAQQFPDLHSELNLSSLELGDSALYFCASSPPGNTIYFGEGSWLTVV.